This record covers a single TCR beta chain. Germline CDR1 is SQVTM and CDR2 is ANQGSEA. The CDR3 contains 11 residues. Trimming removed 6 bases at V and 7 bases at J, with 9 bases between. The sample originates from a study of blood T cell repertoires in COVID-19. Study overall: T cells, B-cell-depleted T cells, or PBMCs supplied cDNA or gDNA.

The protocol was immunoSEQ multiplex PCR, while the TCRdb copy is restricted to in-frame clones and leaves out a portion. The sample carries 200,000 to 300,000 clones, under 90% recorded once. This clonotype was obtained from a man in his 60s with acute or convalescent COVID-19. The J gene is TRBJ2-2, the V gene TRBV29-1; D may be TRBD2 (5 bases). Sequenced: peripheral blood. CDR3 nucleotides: TGCAGCGTCCACGAGGGCGGGGAGCTGTTTTTT. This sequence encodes CSVHEGGELFF.